A single sample gave rise to the 7 T cell receptor beta chains below, sequenced in a study of cytomegalovirus exposure and HLA in healthy donors (dated by TCRdb to 2016 to 2017). The library was prepared using the immunoSEQ multiplex PCR assay. For the multiplex PCR, a mixture combining 60 forward primers for TCR Vbeta segments and 13 reverse primers for TCR Jbeta segments was used. Here the immuneACCESS table is served through TCRdb, limited to in-frame sequences with V and J called. Missing clones are a known gap in these copies; in checked studies unresolved V genes cover under half, and the rest lacks a known reason. The sample data list about 100,000 clones, and about 81% of these were observed just once. The biggest ten clones account for 2% to 3% of the sample. What was sequenced was PBMCs. These receptor sequences come from a man in his thirties or forties in good health and CMV-seropositive.

J is TRBJ2-7 and V is TRBV6-6; 8 nucleotides line up with TRBD1. The J segment lost 12 bases and the V segment lost 6 bases, leaving 13 bases of the junction unmatched. Germline CDR1 reads MNHNY; CDR2 reads SVGAGI (reference sequence). The CDR3 length is 13 residues. In nucleotides, the CDR3 is TGTGCCAGCAGACCCGCCCGGACAGGGCATGGGTACTTC. This translates into CASRPARTGHGYF.

The CDR3 is CASSTSLTTNYEQYF. The CDR3 DNA follows: TGTGCCAGTAGTACTAGCCTGACGACTAACTACGAGCAGTACTTC. V gene TRBV19 combines with J gene TRBJ2-5; maybe TRBD2 (5 bases). Judging by the DNA end, TRBJ2-7 fits better; the J call may be wrong. CDR3 length equals 15 residues. Germline assignment: CDR1 LNHDA and CDR2 SQIVND (reference sequence).

The chain uses TRBV7-3 and TRBJ2-2, with D tentatively TRBD1 (5 bases). The CDR3 runs to 15 residues. Per the germline V gene, CDR1 is SGHTA and CDR2 is FQGTGA. Trimming pared 2 bases from V and 2 bases from J, leaving 9 bases between. CDR3 region: CASSLQGANTGELFF. CDR3 coding DNA: TGTGCCAGCAGCTTACAAGGGGCTAACACCGGGGAGCTGTTTTTT.

The chain joins TRBV2 to TRBJ2-2; D possibly corresponds to TRBD1 (5 bases). The CDR3 runs 15 residues. Germline CDR1 and CDR2: SNHLY and FYNNEI. V was shortened by 5 bases and J by 0 bases, with 10 bases between the two germline ends. This CDR3 reads CASSLQDTNTGELFF. The CDR3 DNA reads as TGTGCCAGCAGTTTACAGGATACGAACACCGGGGAGCTGTTTTTT.

This clone was counted once. CDR3 protein: CASSQAGGARDTQYF. The CDR3 DNA reads TGCGCCAGCAGCCAAGCGGGGGGGGCACGAGATACGCAGTATTTT. The rearrangement joins TRBV5-1 to TRBJ2-3; TRBD2 agrees at 10 bases. The V and J ends lost 4 bases and 5 bases, in that order; junction bases with no gene match: 7. CDR1 and CDR2 from the germline V gene are SGHRS and YFSETQ. The CDR3 runs to 15 residues.

As for this clone: Sequence at one end of the junction differs from germline and may be a read error. The chain uses TRBV7-8 and TRBJ1-4; 7 bases match TRBD1. Germline-derived CDR1 and CDR2 are SGHVS and FQNEAQ. This CDR3 contains 17 residues. CDR3 nucleotide sequence: TGTGCCAGCACCCCTGGGAAGGGGGCGGGAACTAATAAAAAACTGTTTTTT. Its translation: CASTPGKGAGTNKKLFF.

The chain uses TRBV7-9 and TRBJ2-3, with 8 positions matching TRBD2. The CDR3 has 14 amino acids. V was pared by 7 bases and J by 2 bases, with 5 bases of the junction left unmatched. Germline V gene data show CDR1 as SEHNR and CDR2 as FQNEAQ (reference sequence). The DNA of the CDR3 is TGTGCCAGCACTCTGCGGGGGGACACAGATACGCAGTATTTT. Translated: CASTLRGDTDTQYF.